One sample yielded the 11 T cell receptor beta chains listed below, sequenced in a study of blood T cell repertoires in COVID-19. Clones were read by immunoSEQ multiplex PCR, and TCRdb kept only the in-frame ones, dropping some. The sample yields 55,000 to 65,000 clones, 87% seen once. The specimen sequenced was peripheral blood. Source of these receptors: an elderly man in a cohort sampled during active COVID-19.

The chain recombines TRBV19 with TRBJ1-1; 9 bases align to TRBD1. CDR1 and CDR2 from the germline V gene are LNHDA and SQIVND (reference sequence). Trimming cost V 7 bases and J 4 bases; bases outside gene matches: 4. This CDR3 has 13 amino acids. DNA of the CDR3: TGTGCCAGTACTGGACAGGGGCGCACTGAAGCTTTCTTT. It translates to CASTGQGRTEAFF.

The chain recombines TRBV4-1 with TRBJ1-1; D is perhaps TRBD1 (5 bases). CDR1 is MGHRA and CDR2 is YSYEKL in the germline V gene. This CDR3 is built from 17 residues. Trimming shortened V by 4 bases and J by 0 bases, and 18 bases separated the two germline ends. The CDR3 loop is CASSPSRQTTMNTEAFF. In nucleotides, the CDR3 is TGCGCCAGCAGCCCTTCACGACAGACCACCATGAACACTGAAGCTTTCTTT.

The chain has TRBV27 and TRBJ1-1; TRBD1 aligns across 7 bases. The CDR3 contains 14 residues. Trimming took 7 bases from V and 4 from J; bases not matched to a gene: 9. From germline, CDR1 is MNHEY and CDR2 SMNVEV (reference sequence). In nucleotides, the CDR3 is TGTGCCAGCATTCCTCGACAGGGTAGCACTGAAGCTTTCTTT. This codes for CASIPRQGSTEAFF.

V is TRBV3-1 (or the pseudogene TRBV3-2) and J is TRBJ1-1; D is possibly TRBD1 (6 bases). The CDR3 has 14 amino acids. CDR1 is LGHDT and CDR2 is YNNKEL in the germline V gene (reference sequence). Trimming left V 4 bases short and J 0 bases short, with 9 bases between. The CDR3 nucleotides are TGTGCCAGCAGCCGGGGGCGAATGAACACTGAAGCTTTCTTT. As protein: CASSRGRMNTEAFF.

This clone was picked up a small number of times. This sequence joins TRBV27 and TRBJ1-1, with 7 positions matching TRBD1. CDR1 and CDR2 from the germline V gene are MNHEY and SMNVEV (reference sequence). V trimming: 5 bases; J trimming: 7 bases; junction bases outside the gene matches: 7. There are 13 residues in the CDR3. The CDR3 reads CASSPPTGIEAFF. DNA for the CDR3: TGTGCCAGCAGTCCCCCGACAGGGATTGAAGCTTTCTTT.

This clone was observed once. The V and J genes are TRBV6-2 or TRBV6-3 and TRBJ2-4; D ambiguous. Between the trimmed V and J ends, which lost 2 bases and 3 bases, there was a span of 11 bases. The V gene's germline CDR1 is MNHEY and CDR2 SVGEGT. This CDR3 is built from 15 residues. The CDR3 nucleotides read TGTGCCAGCAGTTACGGGCAGACGGACAAAAACATTCAGTACTTC. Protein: CASSYGQTDKNIQYF.

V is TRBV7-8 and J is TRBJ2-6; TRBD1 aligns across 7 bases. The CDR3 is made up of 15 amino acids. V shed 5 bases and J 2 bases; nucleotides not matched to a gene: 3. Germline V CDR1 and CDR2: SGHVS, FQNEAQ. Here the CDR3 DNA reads TGTGCCAGCAGCCCCCAGGGGGCTGGGGCCAACGTCCTGACTTTC. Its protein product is CASSPQGAGANVLTF.

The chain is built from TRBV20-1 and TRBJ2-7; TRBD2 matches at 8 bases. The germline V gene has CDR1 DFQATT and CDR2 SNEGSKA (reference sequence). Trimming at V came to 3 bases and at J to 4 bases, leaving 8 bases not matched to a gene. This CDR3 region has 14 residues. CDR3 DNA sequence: TGCAGTGCTAGTCAGCCGGGAGGGGGGTACGAGCAGTACTTC. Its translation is CSASQPGGGYEQYF.

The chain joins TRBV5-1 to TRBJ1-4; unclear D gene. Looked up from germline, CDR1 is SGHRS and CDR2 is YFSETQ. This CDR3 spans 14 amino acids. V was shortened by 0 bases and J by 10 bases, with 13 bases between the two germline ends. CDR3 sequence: CASSLESQSGKLFF. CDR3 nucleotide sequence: TGCGCCAGCAGCTTGGAGAGTCAGTCAGGAAAACTGTTTTTT. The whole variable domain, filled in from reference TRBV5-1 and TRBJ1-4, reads KAGVTQTPRYLIKTRGQQVTLSCSPISGHRSVSWYQQTPGQGLQFLFEYFSETQRNKGNFPGRFSGRQFSNSRSEMNVSTLELGDSALYLCASSLESQSGKLFFGSGTQLSVL.

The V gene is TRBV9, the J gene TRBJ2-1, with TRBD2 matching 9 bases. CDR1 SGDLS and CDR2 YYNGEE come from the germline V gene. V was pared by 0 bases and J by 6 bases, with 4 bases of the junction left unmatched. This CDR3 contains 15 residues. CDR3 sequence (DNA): TGTGCCAGCAGCGTAGGACTAGCGGACTTCAATGAGCAGTTCTTC. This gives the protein CASSVGLADFNEQFF. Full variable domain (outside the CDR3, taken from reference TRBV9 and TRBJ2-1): DSGVTQTPKHLITATGQRVTLRCSPRSGDLSVYWYQQSLDQGLQFLIQYYNGEERAKGNILERFSAQQFPDLHSELNLSSLELGDSALYFCASSVGLADFNEQFFGPGTRLTVL.

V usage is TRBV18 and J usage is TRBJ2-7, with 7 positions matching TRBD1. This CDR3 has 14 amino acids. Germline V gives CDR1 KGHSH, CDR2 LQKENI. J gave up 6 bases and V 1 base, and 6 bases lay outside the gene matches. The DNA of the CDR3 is TGTGCCAGCTCACCACAGACAGGGATTGGCGAGCAGTACTTC. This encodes CASSPQTGIGEQYF.